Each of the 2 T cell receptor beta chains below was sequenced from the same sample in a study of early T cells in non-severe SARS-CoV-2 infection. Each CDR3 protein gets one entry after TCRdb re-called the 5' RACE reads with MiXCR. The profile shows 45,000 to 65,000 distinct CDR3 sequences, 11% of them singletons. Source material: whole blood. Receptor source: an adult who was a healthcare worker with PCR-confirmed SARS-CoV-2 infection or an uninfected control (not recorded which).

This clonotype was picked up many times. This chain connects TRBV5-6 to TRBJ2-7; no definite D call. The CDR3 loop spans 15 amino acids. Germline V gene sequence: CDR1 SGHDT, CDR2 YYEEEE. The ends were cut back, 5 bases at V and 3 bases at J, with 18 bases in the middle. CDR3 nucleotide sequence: TGTGCCAGCAGTACCCTCCGGCACAGAAGCTACGAGCAGTACTTC. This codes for CASSTLRHRSYEQYF.

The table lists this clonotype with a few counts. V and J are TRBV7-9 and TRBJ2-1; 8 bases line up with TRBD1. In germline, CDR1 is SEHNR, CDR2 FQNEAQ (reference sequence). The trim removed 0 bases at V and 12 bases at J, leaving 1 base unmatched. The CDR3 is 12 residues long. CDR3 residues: CASSLAGTGQFF. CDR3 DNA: TGTGCCAGCAGCTTAGCCGGGACAGGGCAGTTCTTC.